The rows below give T cell receptor beta chains drawn from one sample of a study of blood T cell repertoires in COVID-19. Generated by immunoSEQ multiplex PCR, the TCRdb table keeps only in-frame clones and is missing some. The table shows about 190,000 clones, with around 82% occurring only once. Source material: PBMCs or T cells enriched from blood (not recorded which). These receptors all stem from a woman between 55 and 75 years old with acute COVID-19. CDR3s include the opening cysteine and the closing phenylalanine or tryptophan. D genes are given only for firm matches.

V | D | CDR3
TRBV19 | TRBD1 | CASTTGDLISPLHF
TRBV5-1 | TRBD1 | CASSFYRGEESRETQYF
TRBV5-4 | TRBD1 | CAGGTGMTEAFF
TRBV15 | - | CATSSDRYGYTF
TRBV7-2 | - | CASSPPGLLNYGYTF
TRBV7-2 | - | CASSPSYTTYEQYF
TRBV9 | - | CASSSRQDRVVADTQYF
TRBV10-3 | TRBD1 | CAISEYGGQGNTEAFF
TRBV2 | TRBD1 | CASIAQGAPTGELFF
TRBV10-2 | TRBD2 | CASSQGLAGEVPQETQYF
TRBV6-1 | TRBD2 | CASSELAGGQETQYF
TRBV19 | - | CASSGPLGWRAQETQYF
TRBV28 | - | CASLRDTSNYGYTF
TRBV18 | TRBD1 | CASSPSTGASGEKLFF
TRBV7-2 | - | CASTSKRVGGEQYF
TRBV28 | - | CASSLGQLDLINYGYTF
TRBV5-1 | TRBD2 | CASSLAGLAVNNEQFF
TRBV10-3 | - | CAISETDFYNEQFF
TRBV13 | - | CASSFPPGQRTDTQYF
TRBV27 | - | CASSLLAWGGDSPLHF
TRBV7-2 | TRBD2 | CASSSLAGVLGYQETQYF
TRBV5-1 | - | CASSWIQGSTEAFF
TRBV3-1/TRBV3-2 | - | CASSQDSIQHF
TRBV5-1 | - | CASGREANEKLFF
TRBV19 | - | CASSQGGVSEAFF
TRBV3-1/TRBV3-2 | TRBD1 | CASSQGVGQGNSYEQYF
TRBV2 | - | CASSVGLNRATRGYTF
TRBV10-3 | - | CAISEGPSGAFF
TRBV4-3 | - | CASSHPPGVGTDTQYF
TRBV3-1/TRBV3-2 | TRBD1 | CASSYGQGVSGANVLTF
TRBV19 | - | CASKRQGDSPLHF
TRBV27 | TRBD1 | CASSYSDRVGYGYTF
TRBV15 | TRBD2 | CATSRAADLAGETQYF
TRBV5-1 | TRBD2 | CASSLETGGINEQFF
TRBV7-2 | TRBD1 | CASSPRAGGDTQYF
TRBV27 | - | CASSSWAGNTEAFF
TRBV28 | - | CASSFWPKTGKNTEAFF
TRBV6-5 | TRBD1 | CASSYTGGAGQPQHF
TRBV9 | TRBD1 | CASSTTGYTGELFF
TRBV5-1 | - | CASLRDTDTGELFF
TRBV5-1 | - | CASSLSYGSNEKLFF
TRBV4-1 | - | CASSQGPPRFTNYGYTF
TRBV24-1 | - | CATSDYGVETQYF
TRBV6-5 | - | CASSLSGQSNTEAFF
TRBV11-3 | - | CASSLGLREHTDTQYF
TRBV24-1 | TRBD1 | CATSHWDRNYGYTF
TRBV7-2 | TRBD1 | CASSPTWDRGISGELFF
TRBV25-1 | TRBD1 | CASNDRGGGNYGYTF